The 16 T cell receptor beta chains listed next were all sequenced from one sample in a study of blood T cell repertoires in COVID-19. Method: immunoSEQ multiplex PCR; TCRdb's copy keeps in-frame clones and lacks some. This sample yields 300,000 to 400,000 clones, of which less than 90% are seen a single time; approximately 0.93% belongs to the top ten. What was sequenced was PBMCs or T cells enriched from blood (not recorded which). All receptors derive from a woman aged 25 to 39 who had recovered from COVID-19.

This rearrangement joins TRBV28 to TRBJ1-1; D unclear. Germline CDR1 is MDHEN and CDR2 is SYDVKM. The CDR3 runs 14 residues. Deletions cut 1 base from V and 1 base from J, with 7 bases between. In nucleotides, the CDR3 is TGTGCCAGCAGTTTATACGCGGAGAACACTGAAGCTTTCTTT. This encodes CASSLYAENTEAFF.

This chain connects TRBV5-1 to TRBJ1-2; D is unclear. Per germline, CDR1 SGHRS and CDR2 YFSETQ. V was pared by 0 bases and J by 7 bases, with 4 bases between. The CDR3 consists of 11 residues. The CDR3 reads CASSLDSGYTF. CDR3 bases: TGCGCCAGCAGCTTGGATAGTGGCTACACCTTC. Full variable domain (remainder filled in from reference TRBV5-1 and TRBJ1-2): KAGVTQTPRYLIKTRGQQVTLSCSPISGHRSVSWYQQTPGQGLQFLFEYFSETQRNKGNFPGRFSGRQFSNSRSEMNVSTLELGDSALYLCASSLDSGYTFGSGTRLTVV.

The chain carries TRBV6-1 and TRBJ1-4; maybe TRBD1 (6 bases). V shed 3 bases and J shed 4 bases, with 15 bases lying between them. There are 16 residues in the CDR3. Germline V gene lookup returns CDR1 MNHNS and CDR2 SASEGT. Here the CDR3 DNA reads TGTGCCAGCAGTGAGACCACTACAGGGTTTAATGAAAAACTGTTTTTT. Translating it yields CASSETTTGFNEKLFF.

The chain employs TRBV14 and TRBJ1-1; 7 bases fit TRBD1. From germline, CDR1 is SGHDN and CDR2 FVKESK. With 0 bases clipped from V and 1 base from J, the junction kept 11 bases outside the gene matches. The CDR3 runs 18 residues. CDR3: CASSQEVWLTGQNTEAFF. CDR3 coding DNA: TGTGCCAGCAGCCAAGAGGTTTGGTTGACAGGGCAGAACACTGAAGCTTTCTTT.

The rearrangement joins TRBV12-5 to TRBJ2-1; possible D gene TRBD2, 5 bases. CDR3 size: 14 residues. Per the germline V gene, CDR1 is LGHNT and CDR2 is FRNRAP. V dropped 0 bases and J dropped 5 bases, with 8 bases sitting between them. This CDR3 is CASGLVGGNNEQFF. CDR3 sequence (DNA): TGTGCTAGTGGTTTGGTAGGAGGTAACAATGAGCAGTTCTTC.

This clone was observed once. The rearrangement links TRBV18 to TRBJ1-2, with D tentatively TRBD1 (5 bases). The CDR3 sequence is 14 residues long. V lost 0 bases and J 4 bases, leaving 9 bases between the germline ends. Germline lookup yields CDR1 KGHSH and CDR2 LQKENI. The DNA for the CDR3 is TGTGCCAGCTCACCACCCCAGGGAACCTATGGCTACACCTTC. Encoded protein: CASSPPQGTYGYTF.

For this clone: Sequence at one end of the junction differs from germline and may be a read error. The chain carries TRBV19 and TRBJ2-3, with TRBD1 matching over 9 bases. Germline assignment: CDR1 LNHDA and CDR2 SQIVND (reference sequence). The CDR3 spans 14 residues. This CDR3 reads CVSSVGTGRDTQYF. The DNA of the CDR3 is TGTGTCAGTAGCGTTGGGACAGGGAGGGATACGCAGTATTTT.

The V call is TRBV7-9, the J call TRBJ2-7; 8 bases map to TRBD1. The CDR3 runs 13 residues. The germline CDR1 and CDR2 sequences are SEHNR and FQNEAQ (reference sequence). With 5 bases clipped from V and 5 bases from J, the junction kept 5 bases outside the gene matches. Here the CDR3 reads CASSPDRVNEQYF. CDR3 bases: TGTGCCAGCAGCCCGGACAGGGTCAACGAGCAGTACTTC.

This clone was counted a single time. The V and J genes are TRBV7-5 and TRBJ1-6; the D call in the table, TRBD1, was not verified against the DNA. TRBV7-5 is a pseudogene. The CDR3 runs 16 residues. The CDR3 protein is CVRSLVHRGWNSPLHF. In DNA, the CDR3 is TGTGTCAGAAGCTTAGTACACAGGGGATGGAATTCACCCCTCCACTTT.

The rearrangement links TRBV6-5 to TRBJ1-1, with 7 bases identical to TRBD1. The CDR3 runs to 15 residues. Germline assignment: CDR1 MNHEY and CDR2 SVGAGI. J lost 0 bases, V lost 5 bases, and 6 bases had no gene match. CDR3 bases: TGTGCCAGCAGTCTCACAGGGGTTTTGAACACTGAAGCTTTCTTT. This sequence encodes CASSLTGVLNTEAFF.

This clone was counted a single time. The chain recombines TRBV5-1 with TRBJ1-2, with 7 nucleotides matching TRBD1. The CDR3 is 14 residues long. Looked up from germline, CDR1 is SGHRS and CDR2 is YFSETQ. J was trimmed by 5 bases and V by 0 bases; bases with no gene match: 4. The DNA for the CDR3 is TGCGCCAGCAGCTTGGGGGCAGGGGGTTATGGCTACACCTTC. Translating gives CASSLGAGGYGYTF.

The rearrangement joins TRBV3-1 (or the pseudogene TRBV3-2) to TRBJ2-1; a weak D match, TRBD1 (5 bases). CDR1 and CDR2 (germline): LGHDT, YNNKEL (reference sequence). Trimming shortened V by 0 bases and J by 6 bases, and 12 bases separated the two germline ends. The CDR3 has 15 amino acids. In DNA, the CDR3 is TGTGCCAGCAGCCAAGATGCGCAGGGTGGCAATGAGCAGTTCTTC. Encoded protein: CASSQDAQGGNEQFF.

This rearrangement joins TRBV28 to TRBJ1-1, with TRBD1 matching over 9 bases. V shed 5 bases, J shed 4 bases, and the junction held 11 bases outside the gene matches. The germline V gene encodes CDR1 MDHEN and CDR2 SYDVKM. This CDR3 contains 16 residues. As DNA, the CDR3 is TGTGCCAGCAGTCTCGGCCCCGGGACAGGGCTCACTGAAGCTTTCTTT. It codes for CASSLGPGTGLTEAFF.

V and J are TRBV10-2 and TRBJ2-7, with D unclear. Trimming left V 0 bases short and J 2 bases short, with 20 bases between. The germline V gene has CDR1 WSHSY and CDR2 SAAADI. The CDR3 consists of 18 residues. The CDR3 DNA reads TGCGCCAGCAGTGAGTCCAGGCTCAGCACACCCCCAACCTACGAGCAGTACTTC. Translated, it gives CASSESRLSTPPTYEQYF.

The rearrangement joins TRBV4-3 to TRBJ2-7; tentatively, D is TRBD1 (6 bases). The V end was cut by 1 base, the J end by 2 bases, with 9 bases between. The germline V gene encodes CDR1 LGHNA and CDR2 YSLEER. This CDR3 spans 14 amino acids. The CDR3 region has the DNA TGCGCCAGCAGCCAAGGACAGGAAACCTACGAGCAGTACTTC. It yields the protein CASSQGQETYEQYF.

The DNA of the CDR3 is TGTGCCAGCAGCTTAGTGGGCTTCACAGATACGCAGTATTTT. Protein product: CASSLVGFTDTQYF. The V gene is TRBV7-9, the J gene TRBJ2-3, with unresolved D. The CDR3 consists of 14 residues. V was shortened by 1 base and J by 2 bases, with 7 bases between the two germline ends. The germline V gene encodes CDR1 SEHNR and CDR2 FQNEAQ (reference sequence).